This T cell receptor beta chain was recovered during a study of identical twins listed by TCRdb under 2016. The study in broad terms: The study deep-sequenced TCR alpha and beta repertoires from monozygotic twins, unrelated adults of various ages and cord blood to test whether fetal clonotypes persist. To rule out contamination, replicate twin experiments were performed at different times with different library preparation protocols. What the work shows at the level of the full study, not this receptor alone: In monozygotic twins, out-of-frame TCR alpha sharing was systematically underestimated by recombination models, although the models agreed with sharing between unrelated individuals. Compared with coincidental sharing between unrelated individuals, out-of-frame TCR alpha sequences shared between twins had an excess of sequences with low generation probability. Fewer insertions were carried by abundant cord blood beta clonotypes; a weaker similar trend was observed in young adult naive repertoires, while no such trend was observed in memory repertoires. In beta out-of-frame sequences, excess twin sharing was weaker, because having fewer shared sequences lowered the signal-to-noise ratio. Invariant T cells such as MAIT and iNKT could partly confound zero-insertion analyses, although diverse VJ usage argued against such confounding for most clonotypes. Because the same donors could not be followed over many years, the conclusions relied on cross-sectional statistical analysis.

Every donor was a healthy Caucasian. Three pairs of female monozygotic twins, all aged roughly 18 to 29 years, made up the twin cohort. Positive isolation kits from Invitrogen were used to isolate the CD4+ and CD8+ T cell populations. Inclusive of the bounding cysteine and phenylalanine, the CDR3 is 15 residues long. Only CDR3 DNA is held: 45 bases, read in frame from base 1. From the germline V gene (reference sequence), CDR1 is LGHDT and CDR2 is YNNKEL. Relative to germline, V is 1 base shorter and J is 2 bases shorter, with 12 bases between their ends. Library preparation employed 5' RACE. The instrument given in TCRdb is Illumina HiSeq 2000. A universal primer binding site was introduced by template switching, and a unique molecular identifier was present in the final cDNA, enabling accurate counting of TCR cDNA molecules. Specific primers in the conserved constant-segment region were used to synthesize first-strand cDNA for the TCR alpha and beta chains. To control for contamination, every cDNA library carried two barcodes: a SMART-Mk sample barcode plus Illumina barcodes. TruSeq adapter sequences and Illumina sample barcodes were added in two successive PCR steps. Sequencing of the TCR alpha and beta cDNA libraries was done on the Illumina HiSeq platform using custom primers. On the study's bioinformatics: MiGEC was used to process raw reads and extract unique molecular identifiers, and MiXCR was used to find CDR3 positions. For each individual, recombination models were inferred using an EM algorithm with the repgenHMM and IGoR tools. The tcR package in R was used for shared clonotype analysis, with sharing normalized by the product of cloneset sizes. To study raw recombination without the effects of thymic and clonal selection, out-of-frame nonproductive sequences were analyzed. Using fastp trimming at Q25 and MiXCR clonotype assembly, TCRdb reanalyzed the public sequencing data and kept in-frame beta chains. Every entry covers one CDR3 protein and lists the most common genes and DNA from its rows. These V and J calls are TCRdb output, not the study's own analysis. Recorded for this sample are around 230,000 distinct CDR3 sequences; 5.5% to 7.5% of them occurred a single time. The ten top clones hold more than 12% of the sample.

Many counts were recorded for this clonotype. The clone's antigen remains unknown. Qualities for individual bases were not recorded, and no much larger clone is one base off. These sequences were also reported in another study, on T cells expressing NK-cell markers. Per the second study: Three sorted T-cell subsets (CD3+CD56+NKG2C+, CD3+CD56+NKG2C- and CD3+CD56-NKG2C+) from roughly eight donors had their TCR beta-chain repertoires profiled. Of the eight sequenced donors, seven were found to be HCMV-seropositive and one was found to be HCMV-seronegative. In several experiments an anti-gammadeltaTCR antibody was added to restrict sorting to alphabetaTCR-expressing T cells. In more than 5 donors, the dominant CD3+CD56+NKG2C+ clonotypes were found to rank among the top 10 CD8+ clonotypes and to make up about 1.0-7.5% of CD8+ T cells. Those dominant clonotypes were again the most abundant among CD3+CD56-NKG2C+ cells in a few donors, at about 28.3-65%. It remained unclear whether the expanded NKG2C-expressing T cell clones were specific for HCMV antigens. All eight donors whose samples were sequenced were randomly selected healthy volunteers, three of them men and five women. HCMV serostatus was determined by detecting HCMV-specific IgG in serum with a commercial ELISA kit. MIGEC handled demultiplexing of the reads and grouping by UMI, while MiTCR was used to assemble and quantify clonotypes. Only TCR cDNA sequences supported by at least two reads were kept to exclude erroneous sequences. The tcR package was used for downstream repertoire analysis, and clonotypes were matched between fractions using CDR3 nucleotide sequence together with V segment. VDJmatch was used to annotate antigen specificity against VDJdb, with one amino acid substitution in CDR3 permitted.

The V gene is TRBV3-1 and the J gene is TRBJ2-7; the best D guess is TRBD1, with 6 bases matching. This clonotype was obtained from a woman between 18 and 30 years old in good health. The sample consisted of CD8+ T cells sorted from blood. The CDR3 protein: CASSQVGQPAYEQYF. The DNA reads TGTGCCAGCAGCCAAGTGGGACAACCTGCCTACGAGCAGTACTTC.